The 7 T cell receptor beta chains reported below all come from one sample, sequenced in a study of T-cell reconstitution after alpha-beta-depleted transplantation in children. Unique molecular identifiers were incorporated into the prepared TCRbeta library. Each CDR3 protein gets one entry after TCRdb re-called the PCR reads with MiXCR. The sample yields around 600,000 distinct CDR3 sequences, 23% seen once. This specimen was PBMCs, mostly from graft donor cells, taken 360 days after TCRalphabeta/CD19-depleted stem cell transplant. All receptors come from a boy under three years old who had a stem cell transplant for acute myeloid leukemia, so the T cells may come from the graft donor.

Many counts were recorded for this clonotype. The chain combines TRBV4-3 with TRBJ2-7; a possible D gene is TRBD2 (5 bases). The CDR3 has 15 residues. V lost 1 base to trimming and J lost 4 bases, with 14 bases between them. CDR1 LGHNA and CDR2 YSLEER come from the germline V gene. The DNA for the CDR3 is TGCGCCAGCAGCCAAGGCACAGCGGACCTTTACGAGCAGTACTTC. Amino acid sequence: CASSQGTADLYEQYF.

This clonotype was picked up many times. The chain couples TRBV24-1 to TRBJ2-1; a possible D gene is TRBD1 (5 bases). This CDR3 has 13 amino acids. The V end lost 4 bases, the J end lost 4 bases, and 7 bases lay between the germline ends. Germline V gene lookup returns CDR1 KGHDR and CDR2 SFDVKD. This CDR3 is CATSDRDYNEQFF. The CDR3 DNA reads as TGTGCCACCAGTGACAGGGATTACAATGAGCAGTTCTTC.

This clonotype was counted ten times or more. In DNA, the CDR3 is TGCAGCGTTGCCAGGGGCATGACTACCTACAATGAGCAGTTCTTC. It specifies CSVARGMTTYNEQFF. The V call is TRBV29-1, the J call TRBJ2-1, with a possible D match to TRBD1 (6 bases). With 4 bases removed from V and 2 bases from J, the gap between germline ends came to 15 bases. The CDR3 extends over 15 amino acids. Germline V gene lookup returns CDR1 SQVTM and CDR2 ANQGSEA.

In its sample, this clonotype was seen a few times. This rearrangement joins TRBV12-3 or TRBV12-4 to TRBJ2-2, with 8 bases identical to TRBD1. The CDR3 has 16 residues. Germline trimming cut 3 bases from V and 4 bases from J; bases unmatched to any gene: 7. CDR3 DNA: TGTGCCAGCAGTTTGGTAGGGACAGGATCCACCGGGGAGCTGTTTTTT. Translation gives CASSLVGTGSTGELFF.

This clonotype was counted between two and nine times. The rearrangement joins TRBV9 to TRBJ2-1; no firm D call. The CDR3 has 12 amino acids. V was clipped by 3 bases and J by 3 bases, with 4 bases between them. CDR1 SGDLS and CDR2 YYNGEE come from the germline V gene. CDR3 region: CASSGDYNEQFF. CDR3 sequence (DNA): TGTGCCAGCAGCGGAGACTACAATGAGCAGTTCTTC.

This chain joins TRBV20-1 and TRBJ1-2; TRBD1 matches at 8 bases. In germline, CDR1 is DFQATT, CDR2 SNEGSKA (reference sequence). V was pared by 3 bases and J by 13 bases, with 4 bases of the junction left unmatched. The CDR3 length is 10 residues. The CDR3: CSASGTGLTF. The DNA of the CDR3 is TGCAGTGCTAGTGGGACAGGTCTCACCTTC.

The V call is TRBV20-1, the J call TRBJ1-1; D gene unclear. V was pared by 4 bases and J by 1 base, with 10 bases between. The CDR3 runs 13 residues. Germline CDR1 and CDR2: DFQATT and SNEGSKA (reference sequence). CDR3 sequence: CSATRTANTEAFF. The CDR3 bases are TGCAGTGCTACCCGGACGGCGAACACTGAAGCTTTCTTT.